Presented here are 22 T cell receptor beta chains from one specimen sequenced in a study of T-cell memory formation after mild COVID-19. TCRdb used MiXCR to reprocess the 5' RACE reads, holding one entry per CDR3 protein. The sample has hundreds of thousands of distinct CDR3 sequences; around 28% are singletons. Material: PBMCs or a T cell subset sorted from them (not recorded which). These receptors all stem from an adult woman who had mild COVID-19 (a few samples of this study predate the infection). Cell type and time point are not known.

The chain links TRBV18 to TRBJ2-6; D unresolved. The V and J ends lost 1 base and 0 bases respectively, with 19 bases between them. Germline values: CDR1 KGHSH, CDR2 LQKENI. The CDR3 covers 20 residues. The CDR3 nucleotides read TGTGCCAGCTCACCACAGTTGGGCCGCAGAACCACCTCTGGGGCCAACGTCCTGACTTTC. This codes for CASSPQLGRRTTSGANVLTF.

This clonotype has only a few counts. The genes are TRBV28 and TRBJ2-7; D gene unclear. V was pared by 5 bases and J by 5 bases, with 10 bases between. The CDR3 extends over 12 amino acids. In germline, CDR1 is MDHEN, CDR2 SYDVKM. CDR3 bases: TGTGCCAGCAGTCCCTTTTTGAACGAGCAGTACTTC. Amino acid sequence: CASSPFLNEQYF.

The chain employs TRBV20-1 and TRBJ2-3; 11 bases are shared with TRBD2. Germline V gene lookup returns CDR1 DFQATT and CDR2 SNEGSKA (reference sequence). Losses at the gene ends were 3 bases for V and 4 bases for J; bases not matched to a gene: 9. This CDR3 is built from 16 residues. The CDR3, as DNA: TGCAGTGCTAGGAAACTAGCGGGAGTACTAGCAGATACGCAGTATTTT. This codes for CSARKLAGVLADTQYF.

The chain has TRBV6-1 and TRBJ2-5, with 7 bases identical to TRBD1. The CDR3 totals 17 residues. Per the germline V gene, CDR1 is MNHNS and CDR2 is SASEGT. V shed 2 bases and J 2 bases; nucleotides not matched to a gene: 11. Here the CDR3 reads CASSERSGQDLQETQYF. The CDR3 DNA follows: TGTGCCAGCAGTGAAAGGTCCGGACAGGACCTTCAAGAGACCCAGTACTTC.

This chain uses TRBV5-1 with TRBJ2-2; D is unresolved. The germline V gene encodes CDR1 SGHRS and CDR2 YFSETQ. The CDR3 extends over 14 amino acids. The V end was cut by 0 bases, the J end by 3 bases, with 6 bases between. Written as DNA, the CDR3 is TGCGCCAGCAGCTTGGTGATAGACACCGGGGAGCTGTTTTTT. This translates into CASSLVIDTGELFF.

The V gene is TRBV20-1, the J gene TRBJ2-7; D perhaps matches TRBD2 (6 bases). The CDR3 runs 12 residues. Germline values: CDR1 DFQATT, CDR2 SNEGSKA (reference sequence). V was shortened by 6 bases and J by 6 bases, with 15 bases between the two germline ends. CDR3 sequence reads: CSADSGVGEQYF. CDR3 in DNA: TGCAGTGCCGACTCGGGGGTAGGCGAGCAGTACTTC.

This chain links TRBV12-3 or TRBV12-4 with TRBJ1-5; no definite D call. With 7 bases removed from V and 4 bases from J, the gap between germline ends came to 14 bases. This CDR3 has 14 amino acids. CDR3 amino acids: CASTILGGNQPQHF. CDR3 sequence (DNA): TGTGCCAGCACCATTCTGGGAGGTAATCAGCCCCAGCATTTT.

The V call is TRBV27, the J call TRBJ2-1; 11 bases are a match to TRBD2. V lost 6 bases and J lost 5; bases outside the gene matches: 3. Germline V CDR1 and CDR2: MNHEY, SMNVEV (reference sequence). The CDR3 length is 14 residues. The CDR3 is CASRTSGEHNEQFF. DNA of the CDR3: TGTGCCAGCAGGACTAGCGGGGAACACAATGAGCAGTTCTTC.

As to this clonotype: As the CDR3 is not closed by the conserved phenylalanine or tryptophan, this likely results from a read error. Because the CDR3's place on the DNA is in doubt, the DNA is left out and the CDR3 is given as listed by TCRdb. This sequence joins TRBV20-1 and TRBJ2-3. The CDR3 region is 8 residues in length, termini included. Germline V gene sequence: CDR1 DFQATT, CDR2 SNEGSKA (reference sequence). The CDR3 spells CSAGLGFV.

This rearrangement joins TRBV11-2 to TRBJ2-5; 8 nucleotides align to TRBD2. In germline, CDR1 is SGHAT, CDR2 FQNNGV. CDR3 size: 14 residues. The ends lost 3 bases at V and 2 bases at J; junction bases unmatched: 2. The CDR3: CASSLQRGQETQYF. The CDR3 DNA is TGTGCCAGCAGCTTGCAGCGGGGGCAAGAGACCCAGTACTTC.

The rearrangement links TRBV18 to TRBJ2-2, with D hard to call. CDR3 length: 14 residues. Per germline, CDR1 KGHSH and CDR2 LQKENI. V lost 3 bases to trimming and J lost 4 bases, with 9 bases between them. The CDR3, as DNA: TGTGCCAGCTCACCGACCGATACCACCGGGGAGCTGTTTTTT. Protein: CASSPTDTTGELFF.

The CDR3 DNA reads as TGCGCCAGCAGCCAAGATAGTCAGGGGCCCTACAATGAGCAGTTCTTC. This encodes CASSQDSQGPYNEQFF. The genes are TRBV4-1 and TRBJ2-1; maybe TRBD1 (6 bases). Germline loops: CDR1 MGHRA, CDR2 YSYEKL. The V and J ends lost 0 bases and 2 bases respectively, with 11 bases between them. This CDR3 contains 16 residues.

This clonotype has just a few counts. This chain links TRBV12-3 or TRBV12-4 with TRBJ2-3, with D hard to call. The CDR3 sequence is 15 residues long. V was shortened by 3 bases and J by 6 bases, with 16 bases between the two germline ends. CDR3 region: CASSFVSLTSDTQYF. The CDR3 region has the DNA TGTGCCAGCAGTTTCGTAAGTCTGACTTCGGATACGCAGTATTTT.

The V call is TRBV7-9, the J call TRBJ1-1; TRBD1 is a possible D gene (6 bases). The V gene's germline CDR1 is SEHNR and CDR2 FQNEAQ (reference sequence). Between the trimmed V and J ends, which lost 5 bases and 1 base, there was a span of 14 bases. This CDR3 is built from 15 residues. The chain's CDR3 is CASSPGGRKNTEAFF. The CDR3 coding sequence is TGTGCCAGCAGCCCTGGGGGGCGGAAGAACACTGAAGCTTTCTTT.

This chain joins TRBV20-1 and TRBJ2-7, with a tentative D call TRBD1 (5 bases). This CDR3 contains 12 residues. Germline loops: CDR1 DFQATT, CDR2 SNEGSKA (reference sequence). With 2 bases removed from V and 4 bases from J, the gap between germline ends came to 9 bases. Written as DNA, the CDR3 is TGCAGTGCTAGACAGGGTGTTTACGAGCAGTACTTC. This codes for CSARQGVYEQYF.

The rearrangement uses TRBV24-1 and TRBJ2-1; D is possibly TRBD1 (5 bases). The germline CDR1 and CDR2 sequences are KGHDR and SFDVKD. Deletions cut 3 bases from V and 2 bases from J, with 10 bases between. The CDR3 has 15 amino acids. CDR3 DNA: TGTGCCACCAGTGATCCATCAGGGCCCTACAATGAGCAGTTCTTC. This translates into CATSDPSGPYNEQFF.

The V gene is TRBV4-1, the J gene TRBJ1-4, with D perhaps matching TRBD1 (6 bases). The CDR3 length is 16 residues. In germline, CDR1 is MGHRA, CDR2 YSYEKL. V was clipped by 1 base and J by 5 bases, with 14 bases between them. This CDR3 reads CASSQVVRTANEKLFF. In DNA, the CDR3 is TGCGCCAGCAGCCAAGTCGTAAGGACAGCAAATGAAAAACTGTTTTTT.

The CDR3: CASRPQIDGGSPLHF. As DNA, the CDR3 is TGTGCCAGCAGACCTCAAATTGACGGGGGTTCACCCCTCCACTTT. This rearrangement joins TRBV6-5 to TRBJ1-6, with D perhaps TRBD1 (5 bases). The germline gives CDR1 MNHEY, CDR2 SVGAGI. The CDR3 covers 15 residues. Trimming shortened V by 6 bases and J by 9 bases, and 18 bases separated the two germline ends.

This clonotype has a handful of counts. Its ends do not fully match the called genes, so a read error is possible. The chain recombines TRBV7-2 with TRBJ2-1; D gene uncertain. CDR3 size: 9 residues. CDR1 is SGHTA and CDR2 is FQGNSA in the germline V gene. The CDR3 region is CASSLGILF. In nucleotides, the CDR3 is TGTGCCAGCAGCTTAGGGATACTATTC.

The rearrangement links TRBV5-1 to TRBJ2-5, with TRBD1 as a possible D gene (6 bases). The V end lost 0 bases, the J end lost 3 bases, and 9 bases lay between the germline ends. The CDR3 is 14 amino acids. Germline V gives CDR1 SGHRS, CDR2 YFSETQ. The CDR3 is CASSLEGGEETQYF. In DNA, the CDR3 is TGCGCCAGCAGCTTGGAAGGGGGAGAAGAGACCCAGTACTTC.

The chain uses TRBV15 and TRBJ1-4; perhaps TRBD1 as D (6 bases). V lost 1 base, J lost 7 bases, and 13 bases lay in between. The V gene's germline CDR1 is LNHNV and CDR2 YYDKDF (reference sequence). The CDR3 extends over 15 amino acids. CDR3: CATSRAGAWGEKLFF. CDR3 bases: TGTGCCACCAGCAGAGCGGGGGCGTGGGGTGAAAAACTGTTTTTT.

V usage is TRBV28 and J usage is TRBJ2-5; TRBD2 matches at 7 bases. V gave up 5 bases and J gave up 5 bases; unmatched junction bases: 11. Germline-derived CDR1 and CDR2 are MDHEN and SYDVKM. This CDR3 is 15 amino acids long. In DNA form, the CDR3 reads TGTGCCAGCAGTGGTATCGCGGGAGCTCGGGAGACCCAGTACTTC. Protein sequence: CASSGIAGARETQYF.